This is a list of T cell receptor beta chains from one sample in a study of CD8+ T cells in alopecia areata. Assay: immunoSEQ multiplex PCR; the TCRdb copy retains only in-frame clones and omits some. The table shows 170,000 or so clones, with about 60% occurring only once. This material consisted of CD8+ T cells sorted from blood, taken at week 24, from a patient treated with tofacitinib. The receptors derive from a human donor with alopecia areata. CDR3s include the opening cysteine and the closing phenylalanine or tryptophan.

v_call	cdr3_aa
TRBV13	CASSVGTGPDYEQYF
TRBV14	CASSQGRGQGAKTQYF
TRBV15	CATSTKAPGEHNEQFF
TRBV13	CASKGQGLNTEAFF
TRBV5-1	CASSWTTPTYNEQFF
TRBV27	CASHGGTYEQYF
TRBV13	CASSLGTGMNTEAFF
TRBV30	CAWSRARVNTEAFF
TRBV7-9	CASSLLLDTYGYTF
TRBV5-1	CASSLAKMNTEAFF
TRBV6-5	CASTEGNNSPLHF
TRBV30	CAAIPGGTEAFF
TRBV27	CASSLRQTAKNIQYF
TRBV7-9	CASSLDSVAYGYTF
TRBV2	CANPGGSYNEQFF
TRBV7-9	CASSLPGLGGNEQFF
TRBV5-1	CASSLATRATIEKLFF
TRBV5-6	CASSFGTGEAFF
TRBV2	CASSESDTQYF
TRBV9	CASSARHGYTF
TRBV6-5	CASRVRGGAGQTQYF
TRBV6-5	CASSYSSGGAYEQFF
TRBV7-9	CASSFDITNTF
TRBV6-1	CASRDGTTHEQYF
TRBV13	CASSQGRAEQYF
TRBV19	CASSILGDHSYEQYF
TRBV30	CAWSYGTGRNEKLFF
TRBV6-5	CASSPQGNYGYTF
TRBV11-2	CATRGGPAYNEQFF
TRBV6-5	CASSYSKSGGRDEQFF
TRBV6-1	CASSAYVGVNTEAFF
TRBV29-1	CSVLHPAGETQYF
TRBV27	CASSLGDDGSETQYF
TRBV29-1	CSVIGTNTGELFF
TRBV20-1	CSGAGVEAFF
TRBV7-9	CASSSHNEQFF
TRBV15	CATREDRVGGANVLTF
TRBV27	CASSLGQVAPLHF
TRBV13	CASGGATYEQYF
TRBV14	CASRPRGAWSPLHF
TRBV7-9	CASSPRDRGDEQYF
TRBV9	CASSTSGAELFF
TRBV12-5	CASGLPVSTEAFF